This T cell receptor beta chain was captured in a study of blood T cell repertoires in COVID-19. Study-wide context: Italy, Spain and the United States were the sources of the convalescent and acute COVID-19 samples. Sample material is recorded as cDNA or gDNA derived from T cells, B-cell-depleted T cells, or PBMCs.

In the authors' workflow: Cell counts per sample came from amplifying reference gene primers. Some clones are missing from TCRdb's copy, which holds only in-frame ones; the method was immunoSEQ multiplex PCR. The V and J calls and clone size are taken from that table; D and trimming were inferred from the DNA. Of roughly 140,000 clones in the sample, 75% to 85% were seen once. In germline, CDR1 is SGHAT, CDR2 FQNNGV. The CDR3 sequence is 14 residues long. V lost 5 bases and J lost 10, with 18 bases in between. Sequenced material: peripheral blood. The source is a woman aged 45-59 years in a cohort sampled during active or convalescent COVID-19. This rearrangement joins TRBV11-2 to TRBJ2-4, with a tentative D call TRBD1 (7 bases). CDR3 residues: CASSPAGQRIIQYF. In DNA form, the CDR3 reads TGTGCCAGCAGCCCCGCGGGACAGCGAATAATTCAGTACTTC.